This entry describes one TCR beta chain. TCRdb called the RT-PCR reads again in MiXCR, with one record for every CDR3 protein. This table has some 200,000 distinct CDR3 sequences, about 12% appearing once. Germline trimming cut 1 base from V and 3 bases from J; bases unmatched to any gene: 9. The CDR3 runs to 18 residues. The germline V gene has CDR1 LGHNA and CDR2 YSLEER. The sample originates from a study of response to subunit inactivated influenza vaccine. The same data also contributed to another study, on T cells expressing NK-cell markers. That paper states: Researchers built TCR beta cDNA using 5'RACE template switching with UMIs. For a handful of donors, these clonotypes were likewise the leading ones in the CD3+CD56-NKG2C+ fraction.

The chain is built from TRBV4-3 and TRBJ1-2; 12 nucleotides match TRBD1. Material: CD8+ T cells sorted from PBMCs, obtained about 13 days after vaccination. The TCR originated in a man aged 50-59 years who received an inactivated influenza vaccine. This CDR3 reads CASSQAYPGQGADYGYTF. Here the CDR3 DNA reads TGCGCCAGCAGCCAAGCCTACCCGGGACAGGGGGCGGACTATGGCTACACCTTC.